This T cell receptor beta chain was sequenced in a study of T cell changes during pregnancy in multiple sclerosis. This table comes from immunoSEQ multiplex PCR, and its TCRdb copy is limited to in-frame clones, with some not included. The sample has 55,000 to 65,000 clones; more than 85% are singletons. The CDR3 contains 15 residues. From germline, CDR1 is MNHEY and CDR2 SVGAGI. Trimming stripped 5 bases from V and 7 bases from J, with 20 bases between. The source of this sequence is a female donor with multiple sclerosis, enrolled in a pregnancy study. The input for sequencing was peripheral blood, taken in the first trimester of pregnancy. This chain links TRBV6-5 with TRBJ2-5, with D maybe TRBD2 (7 bases). CDR3 DNA: TGTGCCAGCAGTCCCGGGGGGCGGGGAGCCTGGACCCAGTACTTC. The encoded protein is CASSPGGRGAWTQYF.